The T cell receptor (beta chain) under discussion was sequenced for a study of blood T cell repertoires in COVID-19. About the study: Spain, Italy and the United States supplied samples that represented acute and convalescent COVID-19. PBMCs, B-cell-depleted T cells, or T cells provided the cDNA or gDNA that made up the material.

Individuals aged about 18 to 89 years were recruited from 24 US areas. Before being deemed recovered, Cohort 3 donors had two negative PCRs, clearance, or symptom resolution. This CDR3 is built from 12 residues. With V trimmed by 3 bases and J by 8 bases, 1 base remained unmatched. Germline V lookup: CDR1 GTSNPN, CDR2 SVGIG (reference sequence). Only one count was recorded for this clone. Here immunoSEQ multiplex PCR was the method, and the copy in TCRdb shows in-frame clones only, minus some. This table holds approximately 360,000 clones, 75% to 90% found once. The clonotype was recovered from a woman between 45 and 65 years old who had recovered from COVID-19. This chain joins TRBV30 and TRBJ1-3, with TRBD1 matching 10 bases. Sequencing was carried out using PBMCs or T cells enriched from blood (not recorded which). CDR3 nucleotide sequence: TGTGCCTGGAGGGACAGGGGGGACACCATATATTTT. It translates to CAWRDRGDTIYF.